This TCR beta chain was identified during a study of CD8 T cells in Susac syndrome. Only one count was recorded for this clonotype. Germline CDR1 MNHNS, CDR2 SASEGT. V was shortened by 6 bases and J by 0 bases, with 12 bases between the two germline ends. The CDR3 has 15 residues. It was with random hexamers that about 0.45 to 1 ug RNA was reverse transcribed. Amplification of TCR beta CDR3 spanned 54 Vbeta and 13 Jbeta via immunoSEQ multiplex PCR. TCRdb called the immunoSEQ multiplex PCR reads again in MiXCR, with one record for every CDR3 protein. The data show roughly 120,000 distinct CDR3 sequences, with approximately 94% seen just once and 0.095% to 0.1% held by the top ten.

The TCR comes from a human donor in good health. The sample taken for sequencing was CD4+ T cells from PBMCs. The chain uses TRBV6-1 and TRBJ2-1; D uncertain. The CDR3 here is CASRETLSSYNEQFF. The CDR3 DNA reads as TGTGCCAGCAGAGAGACCCTGAGCTCCTACAATGAGCAGTTCTTC.